The rows below give T cell receptor beta chains drawn from one sample of a study of read filtering for tumor transcriptome and immune sequencing. TCRdb re-derived calls from the reads in MiXCR, one entry per CDR3 protein. The table includes approximately 57,000 distinct CDR3 sequences, 9% to 15% detected once. The sequencing sample was made of a population of CD138-negative cells sorted from bone marrow. The receptors derive from a donor aged 40 or over with multiple myeloma. The CDR3 runs from the conserved cysteine through the conserved F or W. D genes are given only for firm matches. A clone size is listed for some rows: how often the clone was seen (once, few, many), or a class if it is expanded.

TRBV20-1	many	.	TRBJ1-1	CSATGRLNTEAFF	TGCAGTGCTACGGGACGCTTGAACACTGAAGCTTTCTTT
TRBV5-1	.	.	TRBJ1-1	CASSLAGSGTEAFF	TGCGCCAGCAGCTTGGCAGGGTCGGGCACTGAAGCTTTCTTT
TRBV6-5	many	TRBD1	TRBJ1-4	CASRSRGVNEKLFF	TGTGCCAGCAGGTCCAGGGGGGTTAATGAAAAACTGTTTTTT
TRBV7-9	many	.	TRBJ1-4	CASSLAFGPNEKLFF	TGTGCCAGCAGCTTGGCCTTTGGACCGAATGAAAAACTGTTTTTT
TRBV19	.	.	TRBJ2-2	CASSWGTGELFF	TGTGCCAGTAGTTGGGGCACCGGGGAGCTGTTTTTT
TRBV5-1	many	.	TRBJ1-3	CASSLDGTYGNTIYF	TGCGCCAGCAGCTTGGACGGGACCTATGGGAACACCATATATTTT
TRBV19	many	.	TRBJ1-5	CASSIGMDRSNQPQHF	TGTGCCAGTAGTATCGGGATGGACAGAAGCAATCAGCCCCAGCATTTT
TRBV5-1	many	.	TRBJ1-1	CASSPPATGGPEAFF	TGCGCCAGCAGCCCGCCGGCCACAGGAGGGCCTGAAGCTTTCTTT
TRBV6-5	many	.	TRBJ2-5	CASSYAVTQETQYF	TGTGCCAGCAGTTACGCGGTGACTCAAGAGACCCAGTACTTC
TRBV20-1	many	.	TRBJ2-6	CSARETDSGANVLTF	TGCAGTGCTAGAGAGACAGACTCTGGGGCCAACGTCCTGACTTTC
TRBV19	many	TRBD1	TRBJ1-4	CASSNRQGREKLFF	TGTGCCAGTAGTAACCGACAGGGACGGGAAAAACTGTTTTTT
TRBV23-1	.	TRBD1	TRBJ1-5	CASSQFGAGGFNQPQHF	TGCGCCAGCAGTCAATTTGGGGCAGGGGGTTTCAATCAGCCCCAGCATTTT
TRBV5-6	many	.	TRBJ2-7	CASSLARVDDEQYF	TGTGCCAGCAGCTTGGCCCGAGTGGACGACGAGCAGTACTTC
TRBV11-3	many	TRBD2	TRBJ2-7	CASSLRGSGEYEQYF	TGTGCCAGCAGCTTACGTGGTAGCGGGGAATACGAGCAGTACTTC
TRBV12-3/TRBV12-4	.	.	TRBJ2-5	CASSLPDTQETQYF	TGTGCCAGCAGTTTGCCGGACACCCAAGAGACCCAGTACTTC
TRBV7-3	many	TRBD1	TRBJ2-1	CASSLTGGADNEQFF	TGTGCCAGCAGCTTGACAGGGGGCGCAGACAATGAGCAGTTCTTC
TRBV24-1	.	.	TRBJ2-2	CATSDLGFQGSTGELSF	TGTGCCACCAGTGATTTGGGGTTTCAGGGGAGCACCGGGGAGCTGTCTTTT
TRBV6-6	many	TRBD1	TRBJ2-1	CASTEGQSSYNEQFF	TGTGCCAGCACCGAGGGACAGTCCTCCTACAATGAGCAGTTCTTC
TRBV29-1	many	TRBD2	TRBJ2-5	CSKTGGQETQYF	TGCAGCAAGACGGGGGGGCAAGAGACCCAGTACTTC
TRBV6-2/TRBV6-3	many	TRBD1	TRBJ1-5	CASSRQGALFQPQHF	TGTGCCAGCAGTCGACAGGGGGCACTTTTTCAGCCCCAGCATTTT
TRBV11-2	many	.	TRBJ2-3	CASSRDSADTQYF	TGTGCCAGCAGTCGGGACTCAGCGGATACGCAGTATTTT
TRBV9	many	TRBD2	TRBJ2-2	CASSVRTTGTSTSGELFF	TGTGCCAGCAGCGTGAGGACGACCGGGACTAGTACGTCCGGGGAGCTGTTTTTT
TRBV12-3/TRBV12-4	many	TRBD2	TRBJ2-1	CASSWTSGGDDEQFF	TGTGCCAGCAGTTGGACTAGCGGGGGGGATGATGAGCAGTTCTTC
TRBV6-5	few	.	TRBJ1-3	CASSYSVSPGNTIYF	TGTGCCAGCAGTTACTCGGTGTCTCCTGGAAACACCATATATTTT
TRBV29-1	many	.	TRBJ2-3	CSVEDRASGTTDTQYF	TGCAGCGTTGAAGATCGGGCTTCAGGTACCACAGATACGCAGTATTTT
TRBV5-1	many	.	TRBJ2-5	CASSLRVGETQYF	TGCGCCAGCAGCTTGAGGGTTGGGGAGACCCAGTACTTC
TRBV9	many	TRBD2	TRBJ2-7	CASSALAGGLYEQYF	TGTGCCAGCAGCGCCCTAGCGGGGGGCCTCTACGAGCAGTACTTC
TRBV5-1	many	.	TRBJ2-2	CASSFTGITGELFF	TGCGCCAGCAGCTTTACAGGGATCACCGGGGAGCTGTTTTTT
TRBV5-1	many	.	TRBJ1-5	CASSLDSARGAQHF	TGCGCCAGCAGCTTGGATTCAGCGAGGGGCGCCCAGCATTTT
TRBV6-4	many	.	TRBJ2-6	CASSHSGANVLTF	TGTGCCAGCAGCCACTCTGGGGCCAACGTCCTGACTTTC
TRBV5-1	many	.	TRBJ2-1	CASSLQGTPSYNEQFF	TGCGCCAGCAGCTTACAAGGGACCCCCTCCTACAATGAGCAGTTCTTC
TRBV18	many	.	TRBJ1-5	CARRRQTYSNQPQHF	TGTGCCAGACGCCGACAGACTTATAGCAATCAGCCCCAGCATTTT
TRBV12-3/TRBV12-4	few	.	TRBJ2-3	CASTLTRAEAQYF	TGTGCCAGCACCCTCACCCGGGCTGAGGCGCAGTATTTT
TRBV21-1	many	.	TRBJ2-3	CASSKKSDTDTQYF	TGTGCCAGCAGCAAAAAATCCGACACAGATACGCAGTATTTT
TRBV7-9	many	.	TRBJ1-1	CASTPFGLAGAEAFF	TGTGCCAGCACCCCATTTGGACTGGCGGGCGCTGAAGCTTTCTTT
TRBV20-1	few	.	TRBJ2-5	CSARDRATVQETQYF	TGCAGTGCTAGAGATCGGGCGACAGTGCAAGAGACTCAGTACTTC
TRBV18	many	TRBD1	TRBJ1-4	CASSPPRQGRNEKLFF	TGTGCCAGCTCACCCCCCAGACAGGGCCGAAATGAAAAACTGTTTTTT
TRBV5-1	many	.	TRBJ2-2	CASSLQVRIGELFF	TGCGCCAGCAGCTTGCAAGTGCGAATAGGGGAGCTGTTTTTT
TRBV7-2	many	.	TRBJ1-3	CASSSGPSGTIYF	TGTGCCAGCAGCTCCGGGCCCAGCGGCACCATATATTTT
TRBV4-2	many	.	TRBJ2-1	CASSQLTGTYNEQFF	TGTGCCAGCAGCCAACTCACCGGGACCTACAATGAGCAGTTCTTC
TRBV20-1	many	.	TRBJ2-3	CSARTSTDTQYF	TGCAGTGCTAGAACGAGCACAGATACGCAGTATTTT
TRBV20-1	many	.	TRBJ2-1	CSARKGQYNEQFF	TGCAGTGCTAGGAAAGGACAGTACAATGAGCAGTTCTTC
TRBV30	many	.	TRBJ1-1	CAWEGGKAFF	TGTGCCTGGGAGGGTGGAAAAGCTTTCTTT
TRBV19	many	.	TRBJ1-4	CAITTTDSTNEKLFF	TGTGCCATTACCACCACGGATTCAACTAATGAAAAACTGTTTTTT
TRBV6-5	many	.	TRBJ1-6	CASSYKTGGSGPLHF	TGTGCCAGCAGTTACAAGACAGGTGGCAGTGGGCCCCTCCACTTT
TRBV27	many	TRBD2	TRBJ2-1	CASSLPGTSGGHEQFF	TGTGCCAGCAGTTTACCCGGGACTAGCGGGGGACATGAGCAGTTCTTC